This T cell receptor (beta chain) was recovered during a study of T cell responses to AZD1222 COVID-19 vaccine. This clone was counted once. What it recognizes is unknown. Germline V gene lookup returns CDR1 DFQATT and CDR2 SNEGSKA (reference sequence). This CDR3 has 11 amino acids. Study results and limitations: Spike-specific TCR repertoires showed rising breadth and depth after two AZD1222 doses.

The method was immunoSEQ multiplex PCR; TCRdb's version includes in-frame clones alone and lacks a portion of them. The data hold roughly 150,000 clones, with around 90% observed a single time. The sequencing here drew on peripheral blood, taken on day 0 of AZD1222 vaccination. This rearrangement joins TRBV20-1 to TRBJ2-3; D uncertain. This TCR was recovered from an adult in good health. The CDR3 DNA reads as TGCAGGCCAGCGCGAATTTGGGGGCAGTATTTT. This gives the protein CRPARIWGQYF.